These 23 T cell receptor beta chains came from one sample sequenced in a study of T cell responses to AZD1222 COVID-19 vaccine. TCRdb keeps only in-frame clones here, not all; method: immunoSEQ multiplex PCR. The sample lists about 84,000 clones, 80% to 90% occurring once. The sequencing here drew on peripheral blood, taken 28 days after the second AZD1222 dose. The receptor set was obtained from an adult who received the AZD1222 COVID-19 vaccine.

The table lists this clone with a count of one. Its ends do not fully match the called genes, so a read error is possible. The chain uses TRBV7-7 and TRBJ2-2, with 8 positions matching TRBD2. Germline CDR1 and CDR2: SSHAT and FNYEAQ (reference sequence). This CDR3 contains 16 residues. Here the CDR3 DNA reads TGTGCTAGCAGCCCCAGCGGGGGAGCGCCCACCGGGGAGCTGTTTTTT. Amino acid sequence: CASSPSGGAPTGELFF.

This chain joins TRBV6-5 and TRBJ2-7, with D perhaps TRBD1 (6 bases). V was shortened by 5 bases and J by 3 bases, with 17 bases between the two germline ends. The CDR3 totals 15 residues. Germline CDR1 reads MNHEY; CDR2 reads SVGAGI. For the CDR3, the DNA is TGTGCCAGCAGTCCTATGGGACACCTATTCTACGAGCAGTACTTC. Amino acid sequence: CASSPMGHLFYEQYF.

In DNA, the CDR3 is TGCAGCGTTCTGGGGGGATACGACACCGGGGAGCTGTTTTTT. This encodes CSVLGGYDTGELFF. The J gene is TRBJ2-2, the V gene TRBV29-1, with D tentatively TRBD2 (6 bases). The V gene's germline CDR1 is SQVTM and CDR2 ANQGSEA. Trimming pared 5 bases from V and 3 bases from J, leaving 13 bases between. This CDR3 has 14 amino acids.

This clone was detected once. At one end, the junction sequence differs from germline, possibly due to a read error. The chain employs TRBV7-2 and TRBJ2-7, with D possibly TRBD2 on 6 matching bases. CDR1 SGHTA and CDR2 FQGNSA come from the germline V gene. The CDR3 covers 12 residues. The CDR3 DNA reads as TGTGCCAGCAGCTTAGGAGTGGCGGGAAACGACTTC. Amino acids: CASSLGVAGNDF.

This chain links TRBV27 with TRBJ1-2, with no clear D. V lost 4 bases, J lost 3 bases, and 12 bases lay in between. CDR1 MNHEY and CDR2 SMNVEV come from the germline V gene (reference sequence). The CDR3 runs to 14 residues. Here the CDR3 DNA reads TGTGCCAGCAGTTGGGGAAGAGAAGACTATGGCTACACCTTC. Its translation is CASSWGREDYGYTF.

This clone was detected only a few times. The DNA for the CDR3 is TGTGCCAGCAGCTTAGACAGCTCCTATAATTCACCCCTCCACTTT. The encoded protein is CASSLDSSYNSPLHF. The rearrangement uses TRBV5-4 and TRBJ1-6; D is possibly TRBD1 (5 bases). CDR1 and CDR2 from the germline V gene are SGHNT and YYREEE (reference sequence). The ends were cut back, 2 bases at V and 0 bases at J, with 6 bases in the middle. The CDR3 is 15 amino acids.

The chain employs TRBV2 and TRBJ2-1, with 12 bases matching TRBD2. The CDR3 runs to 15 residues. V shed 6 bases and J 7 bases; nucleotides not matched to a gene: 7. Germline loops: CDR1 SNHLY, CDR2 FYNNEI. The CDR3 region is CASRASGGVKNEQFF. DNA for the CDR3: TGTGCCAGCAGGGCTAGCGGGGGGGTAAAGAATGAGCAGTTCTTC. The full variable domain, its missing parts supplied by reference TRBV2 and TRBJ2-1, is EPEVTQTPSHQVTQMGQEVILRCVPISNHLYFYWYRQILGQKVEFLVSFYNNEISEKSEIFDDQFSVERPDGSNFTLKIRSTKLEDSAMYFCASRASGGVKNEQFFGPGTRLTVL.

The chain employs TRBV7-6 and TRBJ1-3; D is possibly TRBD1 (6 bases). The CDR3 covers 16 residues. The V end was cut by 4 bases, the J end by 1 base, with 14 bases between. CDR1 and CDR2 (germline): SGHVS, FNYEAQ. CDR3 nucleotides: TGTGCCAGCAGCTCAGGAACAGGGTATTCTGGAAACACCATATATTTT. Residues: CASSSGTGYSGNTIYF.

CDR3 DNA sequence: TGTGCCAGCAGCTTTGACACAGGGAGTGGGGAGACCCAGTACTTC. It yields the protein CASSFDTGSGETQYF. The V and J genes are TRBV7-2 and TRBJ2-5; tentatively, D is TRBD1 (6 bases). CDR3 length: 15 amino acids. Germline V gene lookup returns CDR1 SGHTA and CDR2 FQGNSA. With 3 bases removed from V and 5 bases from J, the gap between germline ends came to 16 bases.

This sequence joins TRBV3-1 (or the pseudogene TRBV3-2) and TRBJ1-4; D unresolved. Trimming pared 5 bases from V and 7 bases from J, leaving 14 bases between. CDR1 and CDR2 (germline): LGHDT, YNNKEL (reference sequence). The CDR3 totals 14 residues. The CDR3 region is CASSFAATPEKLFF. The CDR3 bases are TGTGCCAGCAGCTTTGCCGCGACACCTGAAAAACTGTTTTTT.

The chain combines TRBV30 with TRBJ1-4; 7 positions agree with TRBD1. Germline CDR1 GTSNPN, CDR2 SVGIG (reference sequence). CDR3 length equals 14 residues. V shed 0 bases, J shed 8 bases, and the junction held 6 bases outside the gene matches. CDR3 bases: TGTGCCTGGAGTGTACAGGGGATTGAAGAAAAACTGTTTTTT. Amino acids: CAWSVQGIEEKLFF.

The rearrangement joins TRBV27 to TRBJ2-3, with 9 positions matching TRBD1. Germline CDR1 MNHEY, CDR2 SMNVEV (reference sequence). The CDR3 runs to 16 residues. With 6 bases clipped from V and 6 bases from J, the junction kept 13 bases outside the gene matches. In DNA form, the CDR3 reads TGTGCCAGCAGCTACCGGGGGACAGGGCTAGGCGATACGCAGTATTTT. Translated, it gives CASSYRGTGLGDTQYF.

In its sample, this clone was seen a few times. This chain links TRBV12-3 or TRBV12-4 with TRBJ2-3; D gene unclear. The CDR3 consists of 12 residues. V was pared by 5 bases and J by 5 bases, with 8 bases between. The CDR3 DNA reads as TGTGCCAGCAGTCCCCTGAAAGATACGCAGTATTTT. It yields the protein CASSPLKDTQYF.

V and J are TRBV10-2 and TRBJ1-6; D not resolved. CDR3 length: 17 residues. CDR1 WSHSY and CDR2 SAAADI come from the germline V gene. Trimming pared 4 bases from V and 0 bases from J, leaving 13 bases between. The CDR3 sequence is CASSGMGSSSYNSPLHF. The CDR3 region has the DNA TGCGCCAGCAGTGGTATGGGTTCGAGCTCCTATAATTCACCCCTCCACTTT.

The chain links TRBV5-1 to TRBJ2-7, with a possible D match to TRBD1 (5 bases). V was pared by 4 bases and J by 6 bases, with 11 bases between. The CDR3 covers 12 residues. In germline, CDR1 is SGHRS, CDR2 YFSETQ. CDR3 in amino acids: CASSLQESEQYF. For the CDR3, the DNA is TGCGCCAGCAGCCTACAGGAAAGCGAGCAGTACTTC.

This clone was seen more than once but under ten times. The chain links TRBV2 to TRBJ2-7; TRBD2 matches 12 bases. CDR3 length equals 14 residues. Germline V lookup: CDR1 SNHLY, CDR2 FYNNEI. Trimming at V came to 6 bases and at J to 6 bases, leaving 6 bases not matched to a gene. CDR3 DNA sequence: TGTGCCAGCAGGGAGACTAGCGGGAGCTCCGAGCAGTACTTC. Amino acids: CASRETSGSSEQYF.

The chain employs TRBV4-2 and TRBJ2-2; TRBD2 matches at 8 bases. With V trimmed by 5 bases and J by 3 bases, 5 bases remained unmatched. This CDR3 region has 15 residues. Germline values: CDR1 LGHNA, CDR2 YNFKEQ. The CDR3 protein is CASSSGGADTGELFF. CDR3 DNA: TGTGCCAGCAGCTCCGGGGGGGCTGACACCGGGGAGCTGTTTTTT.

The gene calls are TRBV27 and TRBJ1-5, with D uncertain. CDR1 and CDR2 from the germline V gene are MNHEY and SMNVEV (reference sequence). V lost 6 bases, J lost 0 bases, and 12 bases lay in between. The CDR3 is 15 amino acids. The CDR3 region has the DNA TGTGCCAGCAGCCGCGGTTCAGGTAGCAATCAGCCCCAGCATTTT. It codes for CASSRGSGSNQPQHF.

V and J are TRBV3-1 (or the pseudogene TRBV3-2) and TRBJ1-1; the D gene is possibly TRBD1 (5 bases). Germline V gene sequence: CDR1 LGHDT, CDR2 YNNKEL (reference sequence). The CDR3 extends over 12 amino acids. V gave up 0 bases and J gave up 11 bases, with 10 bases separating them. CDR3 amino acids: CASSQDGGVAFF. The CDR3 DNA is TGTGCCAGCAGCCAAGATGGGGGGGTTGCTTTCTTT.

This clone was seen a few times. The rearrangement links TRBV28 to TRBJ1-2; a weak D match, TRBD1 (6 bases). CDR3 length: 13 residues. Looked up from germline, CDR1 is MDHEN and CDR2 is SYDVKM. V lost 7 bases and J lost 7, with 16 bases in between. CDR3 coding DNA: TGTGCCAGCACCGATGAGGGGGAGAGTGGCTACACCTTC. Protein: CASTDEGESGYTF.

The sample holds one count of this clone. The rearrangement uses TRBV6-6 and TRBJ2-7; maybe TRBD1 (6 bases). The length of the CDR3 is 15 residues. Trimming pared 7 bases from V and 2 bases from J, leaving 18 bases between. Germline CDR1 MNHNY, CDR2 SVGAGI (reference sequence). The CDR3, as DNA: TGTGCCAGCACACAGAGGCTCAGGGGTACCTACGAGCAGTACTTC. Amino acid sequence: CASTQRLRGTYEQYF.

The chain joins TRBV6-6 to TRBJ2-5; D ambiguous. CDR3 size: 14 residues. Germline V CDR1 and CDR2: MNHNY, SVGAGI (reference sequence). Trimming shortened V by 3 bases and J by 1 base, and 9 bases separated the two germline ends. The CDR3 sequence is CASSYGRTQETQYF. CDR3 nucleotides: TGTGCCAGCAGTTATGGCCGAACCCAAGAGACCCAGTACTTC.

J is TRBJ1-2 and V is TRBV5-6; D unclear. Germline CDR1 is SGHDT and CDR2 is YYEEEE. Trimming left V 2 bases short and J 3 bases short, with 14 bases between. The CDR3 totals 15 residues. CDR3 in DNA: TGTGCCAGCAGCTTATATGGGTCGGGCGACTATGGCTACACCTTC. This sequence encodes CASSLYGSGDYGYTF.